The 9 T cell receptor beta chains given below trace back to one sample, sequenced in a study of metastatic and nonmetastatic thyroid tumors (TCRdb year 2020). Before undergoing thyroid surgery, none of the patients had been given any kind of treatment. Library generation was performed with PCR. This sample was sequenced with an Illumina HiSeq 4000. Using fastp trimming at Q25 and MiXCR clonotype assembly, TCRdb reanalyzed the public sequencing data and kept in-frame beta chains. This sample lists approximately 22,000 clones; around 11% were detected once. Jointly, the top ten make up 7.6% of the sample. Sequenced input: blood. The receptors were sampled from a female donor with papillary thyroid cancer or a benign thyroid nodule (not recorded which). Some clones in this sample may be carry-over from other donors' samples.

This clone was detected many times. The V gene is TRBV3-1, the J gene TRBJ1-1; unclear D gene. The germline V and J ends were trimmed by 4 bases and 0 bases, with 6 bases remaining between them. CDR3 length: 13 amino acids. The germline gives CDR1 LGHDT, CDR2 YNNKEL (reference sequence). CDR3 sequence (DNA): TGTGCCAGCAGCCCGCGCATGAACACTGAAGCTTTCTTT. It is translated as CASSPRMNTEAFF.

By proportion, this clone is medium-sized. The rearrangement joins TRBV6-1 to TRBJ1-2; D is possibly TRBD1 (5 bases). V gave up 6 bases and J gave up 5 bases, with 13 bases separating them. This CDR3 comprises 13 residues. CDR1 is MNHNS, CDR2 SASEGT, per germline. The CDR3 DNA is TGTGCCAGCAGGACGACAGATCTGTATGGCTACACCTTC. This gives the protein CASRTTDLYGYTF.

This clone came up many times. This chain connects TRBV11-2 to TRBJ2-7, with 9 bases identical to TRBD1. V lost 7 bases and J lost 5; bases outside the gene matches: 12. The CDR3 contains 15 residues. Germline V gene lookup returns CDR1 SGHAT and CDR2 FQNNGV. CDR3 region: CASIRWGQGIHEQYF. For the CDR3, the DNA is TGTGCCAGCATCCGGTGGGGACAGGGAATCCACGAGCAGTACTTC.

This clone was counted ten times or more. The chain's CDR3 is CAWSRIAGGYNEQFF. Written as DNA, the CDR3 is TGTGCCTGGAGTCGGATAGCGGGAGGCTACAATGAGCAGTTCTTC. The chain recombines TRBV30 with TRBJ2-1, with 10 positions matching TRBD2. Trimming at V came to 2 bases and at J to 3 bases, leaving 4 bases not matched to a gene. CDR1 GTSNPN and CDR2 SVGIG come from the germline V gene (reference sequence). The CDR3 extends over 15 amino acids.

Here the CDR3 DNA reads TGTGCCAGCAGCTCAAGGACAGGTCGAGGTGCCGAGCAGTACTTC. This gives the protein CASSSRTGRGAEQYF. J is TRBJ2-7 and V is TRBV7-6; 7 positions match TRBD1. CDR3 length: 15 residues. Germline-derived CDR1 and CDR2 are SGHVS and FNYEAQ. Trimming cost V 4 bases and J 6 bases; bases outside gene matches: 12.

This clone was seen at least ten times. This chain links TRBV5-1 with TRBJ2-3; the match to TRBD1 covers 7 bases. This CDR3 has 14 amino acids. J gave up 6 bases and V 4 bases, and 8 bases lay outside the gene matches. Per the germline V gene, CDR1 is SGHRS and CDR2 is YFSETQ. CDR3 DNA sequence: TGCGCCAGCAGCGTGGACAGGACCTCCGATACGCAGTATTTT. This sequence encodes CASSVDRTSDTQYF. The full variable domain, completed using reference TRBV5-1 and TRBJ2-3, is KAGVTQTPRYLIKTRGQQVTLSCSPISGHRSVSWYQQTPGQGLQFLFEYFSETQRNKGNFPGRFSGRQFSNSRSEMNVSTLELGDSALYLCASSVDRTSDTQYFGPGTRLTVL.

This chain uses TRBV6-1 with TRBJ1-1; TRBD1 agrees at 9 bases. Trimming at V came to 6 bases and at J to 1 base, leaving 3 bases not matched to a gene. CDR3 length: 14 residues. The germline CDR1 and CDR2 sequences are MNHNS and SASEGT. The CDR3 spells CASRVGQGNTEAFF. CDR3 nucleotide sequence: TGTGCCAGCAGAGTGGGACAGGGGAACACTGAAGCTTTCTTT.

This clone has a handful of counts. The chain recombines TRBV6-2 or TRBV6-3 with TRBJ2-1, with 7 bases lining up with TRBD2. Germline V CDR1 and CDR2: MNHEY, SVGEGT. After removal of 6 bases from V and 7 bases from J, the junction contained 12 bases not matched to a gene. The CDR3 length is 15 residues. The CDR3 coding sequence is TGTGCCAGCAGCCCTGGGGCGGGAGAGAGTAATGAGCAGTTCTTC. Amino acid sequence: CASSPGAGESNEQFF.

This clone was detected many times. The gene calls are TRBV7-3 and TRBJ2-2; the match to TRBD2 covers 8 bases. Per germline, CDR1 SGHTA and CDR2 FQGTGA. Germline trimming cut 4 bases from V and 7 bases from J; bases unmatched to any gene: 5. The CDR3 loop spans 14 amino acids. The DNA of the CDR3 is TGTGCCAGCAGCTATGAGCGGGAGTTCGGGGAGCTGTTTTTT. Protein sequence: CASSYEREFGELFF.